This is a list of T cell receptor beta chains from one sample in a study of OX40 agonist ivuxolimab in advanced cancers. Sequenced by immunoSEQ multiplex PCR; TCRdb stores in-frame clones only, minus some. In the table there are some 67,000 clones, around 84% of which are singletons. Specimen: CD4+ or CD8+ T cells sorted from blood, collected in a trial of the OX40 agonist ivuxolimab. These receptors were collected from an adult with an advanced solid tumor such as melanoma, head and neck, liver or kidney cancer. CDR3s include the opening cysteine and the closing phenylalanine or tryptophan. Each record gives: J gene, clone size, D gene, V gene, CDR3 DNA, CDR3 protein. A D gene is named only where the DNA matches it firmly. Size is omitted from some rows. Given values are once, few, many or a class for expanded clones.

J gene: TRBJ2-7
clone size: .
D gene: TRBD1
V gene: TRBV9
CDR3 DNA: TGTGCCAGCAGCGTAGAAGTGGACAGGGGCTACTACGAGCAGTACTTC
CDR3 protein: CASSVEVDRGYYEQYF

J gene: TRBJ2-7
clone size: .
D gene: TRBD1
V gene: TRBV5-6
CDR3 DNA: TGTGCCAGCAGCTACGGGACAGGGAGCGAGCAGTACTTC
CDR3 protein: CASSYGTGSEQYF

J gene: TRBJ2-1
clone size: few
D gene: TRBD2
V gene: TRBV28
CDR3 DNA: TGTGCCAGCAGTTTATTTGGGACTAGCGGGGTGAGCTACAATGAGCAGTTCTTC
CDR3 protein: CASSLFGTSGVSYNEQFF

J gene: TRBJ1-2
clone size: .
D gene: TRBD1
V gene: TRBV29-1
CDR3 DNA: TGCAGCGTAACCAAGGGAAGGGACAGGAGCAACCTGGTCGGTGGCTACACCTTC
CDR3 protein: CSVTKGRDRSNLVGGYTF

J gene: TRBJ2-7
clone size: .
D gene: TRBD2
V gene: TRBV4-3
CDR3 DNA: TGCGCCAGCAGCCAAGCTGCTAGCGGGAGGGACGAGCAGTACTTC
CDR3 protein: CASSQAASGRDEQYF

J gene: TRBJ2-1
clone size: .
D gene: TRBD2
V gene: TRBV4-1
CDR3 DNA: TGCGCCAGCAGCCAGTTCCTAGCGGGGCCCCGGGGTAATGAGCAGTTCTTC
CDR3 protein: CASSQFLAGPRGNEQFF

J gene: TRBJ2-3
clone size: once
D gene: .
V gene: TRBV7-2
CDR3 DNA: TGTGCCAGCAGCTTAAGGGACCCGGGGTCAGATACGCAGTATTTT
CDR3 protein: CASSLRDPGSDTQYF

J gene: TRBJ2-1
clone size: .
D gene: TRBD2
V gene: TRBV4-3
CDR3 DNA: TGCGCCAGCAGCCAAGTAAGTGGGAGGGCGTACAATGAGCAGTTCTTC
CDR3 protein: CASSQVSGRAYNEQFF

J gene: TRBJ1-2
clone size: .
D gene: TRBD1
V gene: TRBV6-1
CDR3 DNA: TGTGCCAGCAGTGCACGGACAGGGACCGGCTACACCTTC
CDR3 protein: CASSARTGTGYTF

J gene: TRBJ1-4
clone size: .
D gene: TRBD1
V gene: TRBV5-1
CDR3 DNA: TGCGCCAGCAGCCCGGGACAGGGGGACGTAAAACTGTTTTTT
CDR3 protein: CASSPGQGDVKLFF

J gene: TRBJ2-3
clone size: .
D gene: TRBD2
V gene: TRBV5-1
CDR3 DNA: TGCGCCAGCAGCCCTGGACTAGGTCGCACAGATACGCAGTATTTT
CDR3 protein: CASSPGLGRTDTQYF

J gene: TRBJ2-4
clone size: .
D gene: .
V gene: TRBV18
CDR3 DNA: TGTGCCAGCTCACGCCGGGACACCCCAAGGGAAAACATTCAGTACTTC
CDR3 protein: CASSRRDTPRENIQYF

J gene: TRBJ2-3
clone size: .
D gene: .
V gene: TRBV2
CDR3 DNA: TGTGCCAGGAAGGATAGGGGACACACAGATACGCAGTATTTT
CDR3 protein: CARKDRGHTDTQYF

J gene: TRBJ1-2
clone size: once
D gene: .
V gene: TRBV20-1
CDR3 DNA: TGCAGTGCTAGGGCGAAAATGGGCTACACCTTC
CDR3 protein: CSARAKMGYTF

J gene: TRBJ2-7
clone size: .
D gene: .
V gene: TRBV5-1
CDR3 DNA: TGCGCCAGCAGCTTGTGGCGCGGATCTTGGGAGCAGTACTTC
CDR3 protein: CASSLWRGSWEQYF

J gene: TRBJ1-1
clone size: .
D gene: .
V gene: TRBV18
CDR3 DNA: TGTGCCAGCTCACCAAACAGGGAAACTGAAGCTTTCTTT
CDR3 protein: CASSPNRETEAFF

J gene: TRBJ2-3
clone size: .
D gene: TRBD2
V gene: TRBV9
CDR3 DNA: TGTGCCAGCAGCTCCCGTGACATGGGACTAGAGCAGTATTTT
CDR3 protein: CASSSRDMGLEQYF

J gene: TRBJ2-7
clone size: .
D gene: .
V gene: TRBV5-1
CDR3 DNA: TGCGCCAGCAGCCCTCCCCCGGGTAACAGCGAGCAGTACTTC
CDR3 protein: CASSPPPGNSEQYF

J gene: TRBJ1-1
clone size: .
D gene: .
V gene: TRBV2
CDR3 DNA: TGTGCCAGCAGGCCAGCCCAGAACACTGAAGCTTTCTTT
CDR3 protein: CASRPAQNTEAFF

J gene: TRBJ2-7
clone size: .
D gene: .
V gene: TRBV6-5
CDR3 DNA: TGTGCCAGCCGTTGGGGGGACAGCTCCTACGAGCAGTACTTC
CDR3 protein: CASRWGDSSYEQYF

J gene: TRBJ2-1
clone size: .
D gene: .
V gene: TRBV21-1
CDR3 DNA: TGTGCCAGCAGCAAAGGGGCTAGCGGCTCCTACAATGAGCAGTTCTTC
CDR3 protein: CASSKGASGSYNEQFF

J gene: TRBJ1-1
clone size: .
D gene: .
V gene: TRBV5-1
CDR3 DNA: TGCGCCAGCTCACCGGAGCCGGGACCGGCTTTCTTT
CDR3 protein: CASSPEPGPAFF

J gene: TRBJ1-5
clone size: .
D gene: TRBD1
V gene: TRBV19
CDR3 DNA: TGTGCCAGTAGTTCCGGACAGGGGTATCAGCCCCAGCATTTT
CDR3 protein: CASSSGQGYQPQHF

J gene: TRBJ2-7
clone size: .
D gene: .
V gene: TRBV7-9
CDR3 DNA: TGTGCCAGCAGCCAAACTAGCCCGGTTGAGCAGTACTTC
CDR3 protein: CASSQTSPVEQYF

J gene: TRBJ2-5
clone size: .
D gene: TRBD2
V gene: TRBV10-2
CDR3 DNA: TGCGCCAGCACCCCGGGACTAGCGGGTGAGACCCAGTACTTC
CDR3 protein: CASTPGLAGETQYF

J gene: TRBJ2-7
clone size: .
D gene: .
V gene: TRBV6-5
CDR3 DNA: TGTGCCAGCAGCACCCCGGGGAAGCCGTACGAGCAGTACTTC
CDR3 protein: CASSTPGKPYEQYF

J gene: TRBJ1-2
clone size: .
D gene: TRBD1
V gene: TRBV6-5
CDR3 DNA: TGTGCCAGCAGTGGGACAGGGAGTTGGGGCTACACCTTC
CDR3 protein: CASSGTGSWGYTF

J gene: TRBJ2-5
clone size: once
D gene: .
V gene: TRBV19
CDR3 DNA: TGTGCCAGTAGTACTAGGGGTTTACGAGAGACCCAGTACTTC
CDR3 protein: CASSTRGLRETQYF

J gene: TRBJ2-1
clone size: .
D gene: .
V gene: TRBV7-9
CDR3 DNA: TGTGCCAGCAGCTTAGCGGGGGGCCTCAATGAGCAGTTCTTC
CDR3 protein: CASSLAGGLNEQFF

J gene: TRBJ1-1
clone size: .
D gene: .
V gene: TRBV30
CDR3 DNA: TGTGCCTGGAGTGGCTCGGGTCAGACTGAAGCTTTCTTT
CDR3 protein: CAWSGSGQTEAFF

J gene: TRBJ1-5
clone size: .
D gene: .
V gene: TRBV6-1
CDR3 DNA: TGTGCCAGCACTCTAATGGGGGGCCCCGGTCAGCCCCAGCATTTT
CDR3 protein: CASTLMGGPGQPQHF

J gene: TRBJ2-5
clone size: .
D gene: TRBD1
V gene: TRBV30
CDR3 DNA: TGTGCCTGGAGTGGGTCCGCGACAGGGGGTAAGACCCAGTACTTC
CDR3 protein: CAWSGSATGGKTQYF

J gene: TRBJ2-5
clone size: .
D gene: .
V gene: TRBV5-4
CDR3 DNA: TGTGCCAGCAGCTTGCGGGGTACACCGGAGACCCAGTACTTC
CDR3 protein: CASSLRGTPETQYF

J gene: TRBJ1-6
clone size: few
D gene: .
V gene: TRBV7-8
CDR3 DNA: TGTGCCAGCAGCTTAGTCCCGACACAGAATTCACCCCTCCACTTT
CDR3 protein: CASSLVPTQNSPLHF

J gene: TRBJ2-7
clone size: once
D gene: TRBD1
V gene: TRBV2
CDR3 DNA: TGTGCCGGGAACAGGGGGCTAACAGGCGAGCAGTACTTC
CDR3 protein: CAGNRGLTGEQYF

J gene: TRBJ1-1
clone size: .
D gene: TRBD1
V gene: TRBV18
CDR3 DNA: TGTGCCAGCTCACCCCGGACAGGGGGTCTGAACACTGAAGCTTTCTTT
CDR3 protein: CASSPRTGGLNTEAFF

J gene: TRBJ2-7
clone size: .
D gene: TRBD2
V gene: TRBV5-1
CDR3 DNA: TGCGCCAGCAGCTTGGCGGGGGGAGGTTACGAGCAGTACTTC
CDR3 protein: CASSLAGGGYEQYF

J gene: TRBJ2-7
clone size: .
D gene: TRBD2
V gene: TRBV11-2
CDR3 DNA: TGTGCCAGCAGCTTAGATCAACTAGCGTTACCCTACGAGCAGTACTTC
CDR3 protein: CASSLDQLALPYEQYF

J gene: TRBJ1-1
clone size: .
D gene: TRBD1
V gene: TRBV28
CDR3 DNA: TGTGCCAGCAGTCCCCACAGGGGGCTGGACACTGAAGCTTTCTTT
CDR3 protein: CASSPHRGLDTEAFF

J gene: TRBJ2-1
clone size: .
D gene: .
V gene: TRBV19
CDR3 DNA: TGTGCCAGTAGCTTATCTCAGGGATCCTACAATGAGCAGTTCTTC
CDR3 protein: CASSLSQGSYNEQFF

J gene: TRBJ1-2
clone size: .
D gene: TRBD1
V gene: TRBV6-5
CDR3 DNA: TGTGCCAGCAGTTACCGCGGACAGGGGACTAACTATGGCTACACCTTC
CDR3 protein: CASSYRGQGTNYGYTF

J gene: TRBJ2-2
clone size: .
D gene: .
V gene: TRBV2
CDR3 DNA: TGTGCCAGCGGGACGGGGGCGTACACCGGGGAGCTGTTTTTT
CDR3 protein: CASGTGAYTGELFF

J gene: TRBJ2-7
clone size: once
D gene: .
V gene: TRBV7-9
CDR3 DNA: TGTGCCAGCTCGCCGGTGAAGGGAGTGGACGAGCAGTACTTC
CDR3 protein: CASSPVKGVDEQYF

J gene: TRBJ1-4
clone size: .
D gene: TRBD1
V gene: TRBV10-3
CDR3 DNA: TGTGCCATCAGTGAGTCAGCGGCAGGGGGAGAGGAAAAACTGTTTTTT
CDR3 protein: CAISESAAGGEEKLFF

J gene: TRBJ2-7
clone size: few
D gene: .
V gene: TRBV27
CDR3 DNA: TGTGCCAGCAGTTTCCGCCGGGACGTCGTTAGCGACGAGCAGTACTTC
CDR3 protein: CASSFRRDVVSDEQYF

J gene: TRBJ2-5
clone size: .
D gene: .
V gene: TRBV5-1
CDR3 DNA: TGCGCCAGCAGCTTTGGACATCAAGAGACCCAGTACTTC
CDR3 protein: CASSFGHQETQYF

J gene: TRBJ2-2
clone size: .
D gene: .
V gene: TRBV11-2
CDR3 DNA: TGTGCCAGCAGCTACCGGGACGAGAACACCGGGGAGCTGTTTTTT
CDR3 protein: CASSYRDENTGELFF

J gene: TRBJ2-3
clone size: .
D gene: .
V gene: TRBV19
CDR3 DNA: TGTGCCAGTAGTATAGGGACTAATCGTGGAGATACGCAGTATTTT
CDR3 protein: CASSIGTNRGDTQYF

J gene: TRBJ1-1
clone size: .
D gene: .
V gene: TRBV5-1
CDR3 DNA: TGCGCCAGCAGCTTGGCCTCAGGCGGGGGCACTGAAGCTTTCTTT
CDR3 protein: CASSLASGGGTEAFF

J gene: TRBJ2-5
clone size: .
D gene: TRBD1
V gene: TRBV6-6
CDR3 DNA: TGTGCCAGCAGTTCCGGGACAGGGAGGGAGACCCAGTACTTC
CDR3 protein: CASSSGTGRETQYF

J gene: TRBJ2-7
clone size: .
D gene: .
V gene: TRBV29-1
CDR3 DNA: TGCAGCTTTCGACAGTCCTACGAGCAGTACTTC
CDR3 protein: CSFRQSYEQYF